A selection of T cell receptor beta chains follows, all from one sample in a study of CD8 T cells in Susac syndrome. TCRdb processed the immunoSEQ multiplex PCR reads anew with MiXCR; each CDR3 protein has one entry. The data show nearly 70,000 distinct CDR3 sequences, more than 85% seen once. Material: CD8+ T cells from PBMCs. The receptors shown here come from a human donor in good health. The CDR3 runs from the conserved cysteine through the conserved F or W. D genes are given only for firm matches. Clone size, where shown, is once, few, many, or a class for clones that have expanded.

j_gene,v_gene,abundance,d_gene,len,CDR3aa,CDR3nt
TRBJ1-5,TRBV6-2/TRBV6-3,once,NA,16,CASSYSGALSNQPQHF,TGTGCCAGCAGTTACTCGGGGGCACTTAGCAATCAGCCCCAGCATTTT
TRBJ1-2,TRBV5-1,NA,NA,15,CASSLGGQIKNGYTF,TGCGCCAGCAGCCTTGGAGGACAGATTAAGAATGGCTACACCTTC
TRBJ2-2,TRBV19,NA,NA,13,CASSIANTGELFF,TGTGCCAGTAGTATAGCCAACACCGGGGAGCTGTTTTTT
TRBJ2-1,TRBV2,NA,NA,17,CASSELVQPKTYNEQFF,TGTGCCAGCAGTGAATTGGTACAGCCAAAAACCTACAATGAGCAGTTCTTC
TRBJ1-3,TRBV6-5,NA,NA,11,CASSAGNTIYF,TGTGCCAGCAGCGCAGGAAACACCATATATTTT
TRBJ2-1,TRBV16,NA,NA,13,CASSQSRDGEQFF,TGTGCCAGCAGCCAATCCAGAGACGGTGAGCAGTTCTTC
TRBJ2-1,TRBV27,once,TRBD2,14,CASSRGGGTNEQFF,TGTGCCAGCAGCCGGGGGGGAGGGACCAATGAGCAGTTCTTC
TRBJ2-7,TRBV5-1,NA,TRBD1,15,CASKTRDRGSYEQYF,TGCGCCAGCAAAACTAGGGACAGAGGCTCCTACGAGCAGTACTTC
TRBJ1-1,TRBV27,NA,TRBD1,13,CASRQDRVSEAFF,TGTGCCAGCAGACAGGACAGGGTGTCTGAAGCTTTCTTT
TRBJ2-3,TRBV21-1,NA,NA,12,CASSRWRDTQYF,TGTGCCAGCAGCAGGTGGAGGGATACGCAGTATTTT
TRBJ2-7,TRBV25-1,NA,NA,19,CASSEFGLKGGELDYEQYF,TGTGCCAGCAGTGAATTTGGGTTAAAGGGCGGGGAACTCGACTACGAGCAGTACTTC
TRBJ2-5,TRBV24-1,NA,NA,14,CATSDWGAKETQYF,TGTGCCACCAGTGATTGGGGGGCGAAGGAGACCCAGTACTTC
TRBJ1-1,TRBV25-1,NA,NA,13,CASSELSVSEAFF,TGTGCCAGCAGTGAATTAAGCGTTTCCGAAGCTTTCTTT
TRBJ2-7,TRBV27,NA,NA,13,CASSLGRGYEQYF,TGTGCCAGCAGTTTAGGCAGGGGATACGAGCAGTACTTC
TRBJ2-2,TRBV15,NA,NA,15,CATSTGRRGTGELFF,TGTGCCACCAGCACAGGACGGCGAGGCACCGGGGAGCTGTTTTTT
TRBJ2-1,TRBV6-5,NA,NA,12,CASSYGTNEQFF,TGTGCCAGCAGTTACGGGACCAATGAGCAGTTCTTC
TRBJ1-4,TRBV28,NA,NA,12,CASSLSLHDTAF,TGTGCCAGCAGTTTATCCCTACACGATACAGCCTTT
TRBJ1-6,TRBV24-1,NA,NA,13,CATSDDGNSPLHF,TGTGCCACCAGTGATGATGGTAATTCACCCCTCCACTTT
TRBJ1-1,TRBV7-2,NA,NA,12,CASSLYGAEAFF,TGTGCCAGCAGCCTGTACGGGGCTGAAGCTTTCTTT
TRBJ2-7,TRBV6-5,NA,NA,14,CASSTGLLAYEQYF,TGTGCCAGCAGTACTGGATTATTGGCTTACGAGCAGTACTTC